This T cell receptor (beta chain) was observed in a study of blood T cell repertoires in COVID-19. The repertoire was sequenced with immunoSEQ multiplex PCR; TCRdb's copy has only in-frame clones and lacks some. Counted here are roughly 250,000 clones, around nine tenths occurring once; the ten biggest clones make up roughly 1.6%. The ends were cut back, 3 bases at V and 3 bases at J, with 11 bases in the middle. The CDR3 is 14 residues long. CDR1 and CDR2 (germline): MNHNS, SASEGT. The sequence derives from a woman aged 45-65 years who had recovered from COVID-19. The chain recombines TRBV6-1 with TRBJ2-5, with a possible D match to TRBD2 (5 bases). Sequencing was performed on PBMCs or T cells enriched from blood (not recorded which). The CDR3 here is CASSDAERKETQYF. CDR3 DNA: TGTGCCAGCAGTGATGCGGAGCGGAAAGAGACCCAGTACTTC.